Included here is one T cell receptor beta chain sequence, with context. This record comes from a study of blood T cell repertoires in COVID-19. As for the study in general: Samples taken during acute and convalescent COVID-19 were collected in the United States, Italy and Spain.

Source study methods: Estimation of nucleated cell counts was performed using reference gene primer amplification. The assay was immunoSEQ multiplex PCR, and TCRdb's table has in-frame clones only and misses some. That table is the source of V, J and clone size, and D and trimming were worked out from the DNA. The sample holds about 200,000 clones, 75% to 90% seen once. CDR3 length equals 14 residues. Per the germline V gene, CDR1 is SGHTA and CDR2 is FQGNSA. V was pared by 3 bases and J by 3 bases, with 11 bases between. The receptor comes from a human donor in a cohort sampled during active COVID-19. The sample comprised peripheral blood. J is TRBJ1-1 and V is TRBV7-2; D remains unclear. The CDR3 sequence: CASSFKGLYTEAFF. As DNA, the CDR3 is TGTGCCAGCAGCTTCAAAGGACTTTACACTGAAGCTTTCTTT.